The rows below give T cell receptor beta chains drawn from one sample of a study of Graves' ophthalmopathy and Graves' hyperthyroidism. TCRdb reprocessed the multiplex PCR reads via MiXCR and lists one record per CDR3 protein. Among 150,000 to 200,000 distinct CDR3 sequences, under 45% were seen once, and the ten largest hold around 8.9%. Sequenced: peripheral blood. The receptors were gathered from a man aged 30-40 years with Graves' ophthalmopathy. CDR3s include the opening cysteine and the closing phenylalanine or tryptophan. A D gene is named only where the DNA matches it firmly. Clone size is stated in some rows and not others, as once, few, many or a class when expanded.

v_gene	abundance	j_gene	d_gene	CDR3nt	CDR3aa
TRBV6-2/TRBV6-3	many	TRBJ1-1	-	TGTGCCAGCAACCCCTCCTCCGGGGGGGGAGCTTTCTTT	CASNPSSGGGAFF
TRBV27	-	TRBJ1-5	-	TGTGCCACCAGTGATACCAGGGCGGGCCAGCCCCAGCATTTT	CATSDTRAGQPQHF
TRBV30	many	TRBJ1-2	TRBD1	TGTGCCTGGAGAACAGGGACAGGGGTTGGCTATGGCTACACCTTC	CAWRTGTGVGYGYTF
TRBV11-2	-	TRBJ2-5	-	TGTGCCAGCAGCTCCGGGACCCTGGGGCGAGAGACCCAGTACTTC	CASSSGTLGRETQYF
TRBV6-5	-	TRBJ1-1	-	TGTGCCAGCAGTTACTCGGGGGGGGCCCTGAACACTGAAGCTTTCTTT	CASSYSGGALNTEAFF
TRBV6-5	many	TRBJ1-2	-	TGTGCCAGCAGGAGCAACGGGGCGAACTATGGCTACACCTTC	CASRSNGANYGYTF
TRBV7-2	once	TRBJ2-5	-	TGTGCCAGCAGCAAAAGCGATCAAGAGACCCAGTACTTC	CASSKSDQETQYF
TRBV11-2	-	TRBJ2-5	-	TGTGCCAGCAGCTTAGTTCAGGGGATCCAGACCCAGTACTTC	CASSLVQGIQTQYF
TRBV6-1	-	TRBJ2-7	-	TGTGCCAGCAGGGCAGGACTGAGATCCTACGAGCAGTACTTC	CASRAGLRSYEQYF
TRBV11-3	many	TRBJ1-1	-	TGTGCCAGCAGCTTAAAGGGATCCAGACCCGGGGCTTTCTTT	CASSLKGSRPGAFF
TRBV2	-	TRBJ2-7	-	TGTGCCAGCAGTGAAGGATCCCTATCCTACGAGCAGTACTTC	CASSEGSLSYEQYF
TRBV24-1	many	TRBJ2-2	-	TGTGCCACCAGTGATTTTCGGGAAGGGGAGCTGTTTTTT	CATSDFREGELFF
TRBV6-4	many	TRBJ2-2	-	TGTGCCAGCAGTCCAACCGGGGGAGACACCGGGGAGCTGTTTTTT	CASSPTGGDTGELFF
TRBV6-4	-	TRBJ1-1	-	TGTGCCAGCATCCTTAAGACACCGAACACTGAAGCTTTCTTT	CASILKTPNTEAFF
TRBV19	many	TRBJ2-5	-	TGTGCCACCACTCCCCGGACAGATCAAGAGACCCAGTACTTC	CATTPRTDQETQYF
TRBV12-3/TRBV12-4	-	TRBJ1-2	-	TGTGCCAGCAGTTACCCCAGAGGCTACACCTTC	CASSYPRGYTF
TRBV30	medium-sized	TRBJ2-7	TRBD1	TGTGCCTGGAGTGTACTCGCGACAGGGGTCGAGCAGTACTTC	CAWSVLATGVEQYF
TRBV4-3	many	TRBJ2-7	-	TGCGCCAGCAGCCAAGATCAGCCGGCCGCTCTCAACTTC	CASSQDQPAALNF
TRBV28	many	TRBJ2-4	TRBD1	TGTGCCAGCAGGGGACAGGGGGCGAGGGGCAAAAACATTCAGTACTTC	CASRGQGARGKNIQYF
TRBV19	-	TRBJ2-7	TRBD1	TGTGCCAGTAGACGGGACAGCGGTATCAGCTACGAGCAGTACTTC	CASRRDSGISYEQYF